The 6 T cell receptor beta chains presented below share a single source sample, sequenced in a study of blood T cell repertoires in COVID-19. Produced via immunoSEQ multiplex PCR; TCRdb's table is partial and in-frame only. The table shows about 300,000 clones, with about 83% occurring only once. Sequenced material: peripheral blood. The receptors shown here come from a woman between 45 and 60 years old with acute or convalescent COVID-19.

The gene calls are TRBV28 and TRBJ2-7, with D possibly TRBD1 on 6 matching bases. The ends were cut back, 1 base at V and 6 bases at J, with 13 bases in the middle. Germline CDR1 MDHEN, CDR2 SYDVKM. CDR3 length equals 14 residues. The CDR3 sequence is CASSLSGTGSEQYF. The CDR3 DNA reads TGTGCCAGCAGTTTATCGGGAACAGGGAGCGAGCAGTACTTC.

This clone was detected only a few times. CDR3 coding DNA: TGTGCCAGCAGCTTAGAGGGGAACAGGGACGGCTCACCCCTCCACTTT. It yields the protein CASSLEGNRDGSPLHF. This rearrangement joins TRBV7-2 to TRBJ1-6; a possible D gene is TRBD1 (6 bases). This CDR3 is 16 amino acids long. Germline CDR1 is SGHTA and CDR2 is FQGNSA. Between the trimmed V and J ends, which lost 1 base and 10 bases, there was a span of 17 bases.

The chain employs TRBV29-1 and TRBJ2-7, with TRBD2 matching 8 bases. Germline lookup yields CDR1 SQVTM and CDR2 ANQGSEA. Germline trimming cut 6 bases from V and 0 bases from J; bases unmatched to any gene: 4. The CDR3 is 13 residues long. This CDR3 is CSVTSGSSYEQYF. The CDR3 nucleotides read TGCAGCGTCACTAGCGGCAGCTCCTACGAGCAGTACTTC.

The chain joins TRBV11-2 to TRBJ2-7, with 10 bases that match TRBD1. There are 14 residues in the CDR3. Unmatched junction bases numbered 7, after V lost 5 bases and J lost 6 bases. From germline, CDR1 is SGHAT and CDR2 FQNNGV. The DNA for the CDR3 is TGTGCCAGCAGCCCCCTAAGGACAGGGGGCGAGCAGTACTTC. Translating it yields CASSPLRTGGEQYF.

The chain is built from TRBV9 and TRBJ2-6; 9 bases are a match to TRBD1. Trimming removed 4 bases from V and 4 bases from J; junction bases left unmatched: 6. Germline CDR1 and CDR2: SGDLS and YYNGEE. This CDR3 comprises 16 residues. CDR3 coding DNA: TGTGCCAGCAGCATACAGGGGGCGCCCGGGGCCAACGTCCTGACTTTC. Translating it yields CASSIQGAPGANVLTF.

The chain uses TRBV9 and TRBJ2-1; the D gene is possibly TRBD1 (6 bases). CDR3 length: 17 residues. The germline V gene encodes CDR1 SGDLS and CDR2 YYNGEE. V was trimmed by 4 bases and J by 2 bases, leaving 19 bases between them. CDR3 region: CASSSRPGTPAYNEQFF. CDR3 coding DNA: TGTGCCAGCAGCTCCCGACCGGGGACACCGGCCTACAATGAGCAGTTCTTC. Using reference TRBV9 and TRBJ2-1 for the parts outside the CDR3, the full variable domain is DSGVTQTPKHLITATGQRVTLRCSPRSGDLSVYWYQQSLDQGLQFLIQYYNGEERAKGNILERFSAQQFPDLHSELNLSSLELGDSALYFCASSSRPGTPAYNEQFFGPGTRLTVL.